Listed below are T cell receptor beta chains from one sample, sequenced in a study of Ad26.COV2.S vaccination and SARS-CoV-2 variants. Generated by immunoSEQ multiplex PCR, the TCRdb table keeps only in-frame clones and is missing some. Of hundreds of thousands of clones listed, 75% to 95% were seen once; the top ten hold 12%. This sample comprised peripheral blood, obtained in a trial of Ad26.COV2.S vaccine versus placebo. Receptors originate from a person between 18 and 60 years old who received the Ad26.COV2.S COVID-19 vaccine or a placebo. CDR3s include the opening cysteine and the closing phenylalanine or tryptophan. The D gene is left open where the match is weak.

CDR3aa: CASTLPRVTTEAFF; v_gene: TRBV28; j_gene: TRBJ1-1; d_gene: -
CDR3aa: CASSIGGIGVNTGELFF; v_gene: TRBV19; j_gene: TRBJ2-2; d_gene: -
CDR3aa: CASLRDRLDTEAFF; v_gene: TRBV18; j_gene: TRBJ1-1; d_gene: TRBD1
CDR3aa: CASRGGSNYEQYF; v_gene: TRBV4-2; j_gene: TRBJ2-7; d_gene: TRBD2
CDR3aa: CASSLYPDYGYTF; v_gene: TRBV28; j_gene: TRBJ1-2; d_gene: -
CDR3aa: CASSTGTGTGQPQHF; v_gene: TRBV19; j_gene: TRBJ1-5; d_gene: TRBD1
CDR3aa: CASSPTSGSSYNEQFF; v_gene: TRBV18; j_gene: TRBJ2-1; d_gene: TRBD2
CDR3aa: CAWSMNQETQYF; v_gene: TRBV30; j_gene: TRBJ2-5; d_gene: -
CDR3aa: CASSQDGVSYEQYF; v_gene: TRBV4-2; j_gene: TRBJ2-7; d_gene: -
CDR3aa: CASSQTPTGRGNSPLHF; v_gene: TRBV3-1/TRBV3-2; j_gene: TRBJ1-6; d_gene: -
CDR3aa: CASSLRGVGEEQYF; v_gene: TRBV5-4; j_gene: TRBJ2-7; d_gene: -
CDR3aa: CASSLRPAGTQYF; v_gene: TRBV5-4; j_gene: TRBJ2-5; d_gene: -
CDR3aa: CASRWTSGSNEQFF; v_gene: TRBV19; j_gene: TRBJ2-1; d_gene: TRBD2
CDR3aa: CASRASGISTDTQYF; v_gene: TRBV2; j_gene: TRBJ2-3; d_gene: TRBD2
CDR3aa: CASSQERGLVHEQYF; v_gene: TRBV4-1; j_gene: TRBJ2-7; d_gene: -
CDR3aa: CASSPLGGMTEAFF; v_gene: TRBV27; j_gene: TRBJ1-1; d_gene: -
CDR3aa: CASTQGGQLNYGYTF; v_gene: TRBV7-9; j_gene: TRBJ1-2; d_gene: TRBD1
CDR3aa: CASSPRLAIDEQFF; v_gene: TRBV7-9; j_gene: TRBJ2-1; d_gene: TRBD2
CDR3aa: CASSFTSSGELFF; v_gene: TRBV11-3; j_gene: TRBJ2-2; d_gene: -
CDR3aa: CAISGTSGKIPTDTQYF; v_gene: TRBV10-3; j_gene: TRBJ2-3; d_gene: TRBD2
CDR3aa: CASSLPPGGAGGYTF; v_gene: TRBV28; j_gene: TRBJ1-2; d_gene: -
CDR3aa: CASSARGTTAIYGYTF; v_gene: TRBV2; j_gene: TRBJ1-2; d_gene: -
CDR3aa: CSVEAGWTESYEQYF; v_gene: TRBV29-1; j_gene: TRBJ2-7; d_gene: -
CDR3aa: CASRPRDGDEQFF; v_gene: TRBV7-2; j_gene: TRBJ2-1; d_gene: -
CDR3aa: CASTSDLPGQGAKNIQYF; v_gene: TRBV3-1/TRBV3-2; j_gene: TRBJ2-4; d_gene: TRBD1
CDR3aa: CASSPSAGETQYF; v_gene: TRBV5-4; j_gene: TRBJ2-5; d_gene: -
CDR3aa: CASSSRGWDEKLFF; v_gene: TRBV27; j_gene: TRBJ1-4; d_gene: -
CDR3aa: CASSLPGGTSTYEQYF; v_gene: TRBV5-1; j_gene: TRBJ2-7; d_gene: -
CDR3aa: CASSPGSNTEAFF; v_gene: TRBV18; j_gene: TRBJ1-1; d_gene: -
CDR3aa: CASSDYTGLNYEQYF; v_gene: TRBV6-1; j_gene: TRBJ2-7; d_gene: -
CDR3aa: CASTPGLGTSGSYEQYF; v_gene: TRBV5-1; j_gene: TRBJ2-7; d_gene: TRBD2
CDR3aa: CASSIGQTYDSGNTIYF; v_gene: TRBV19; j_gene: TRBJ1-3; d_gene: -
CDR3aa: CASSTIAGENKFF; v_gene: TRBV9; j_gene: TRBJ2-1; d_gene: TRBD2
CDR3aa: CASSVDHGSYEQYF; v_gene: TRBV9; j_gene: TRBJ2-7; d_gene: -
CDR3aa: CASSYEGALGDHEQYF; v_gene: TRBV6-5; j_gene: TRBJ2-7; d_gene: -
CDR3aa: CASSSRDSNTGELFF; v_gene: TRBV11-3; j_gene: TRBJ2-2; d_gene: TRBD1
CDR3aa: CASSLFTGTGELFF; v_gene: TRBV27; j_gene: TRBJ2-2; d_gene: -
CDR3aa: CASSLRVSPLHF; v_gene: TRBV3-1/TRBV3-2; j_gene: TRBJ1-6; d_gene: -
CDR3aa: CASSFQGVYGYTF; v_gene: TRBV28; j_gene: TRBJ1-2; d_gene: -
CDR3aa: CASSLNSYGYTF; v_gene: TRBV12-3/TRBV12-4; j_gene: TRBJ1-2; d_gene: -
CDR3aa: CAWSAGDRSYEQYF; v_gene: TRBV30; j_gene: TRBJ2-7; d_gene: TRBD1
CDR3aa: CASSRQRGSNQPQHF; v_gene: TRBV4-2; j_gene: TRBJ1-5; d_gene: -
CDR3aa: CASSFASTDTQYF; v_gene: TRBV5-1; j_gene: TRBJ2-3; d_gene: -